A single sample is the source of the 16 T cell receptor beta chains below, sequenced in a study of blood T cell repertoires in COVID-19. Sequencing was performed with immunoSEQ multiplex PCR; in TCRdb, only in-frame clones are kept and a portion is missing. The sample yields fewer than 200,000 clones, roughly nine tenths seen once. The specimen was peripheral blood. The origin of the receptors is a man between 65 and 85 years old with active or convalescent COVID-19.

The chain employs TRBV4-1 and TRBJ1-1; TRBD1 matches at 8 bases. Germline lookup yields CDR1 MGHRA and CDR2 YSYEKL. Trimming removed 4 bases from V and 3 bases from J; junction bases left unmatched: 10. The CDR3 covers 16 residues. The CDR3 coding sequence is TGCGCCAGCAGCCCCCTTCGGACAGGGAGGGACACTGAAGCTTTCTTT. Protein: CASSPLRTGRDTEAFF.

CDR3 sequence (DNA): TGTGCCAGCAGCGTAGATGGGAGCCAAGAGACCCAGTACTTC. Translating gives CASSVDGSQETQYF. The chain is built from TRBV9 and TRBJ2-5; possible D gene TRBD2, 5 bases. The CDR3 runs 14 residues. V lost 0 bases, J lost 1 base, and 7 bases lay in between. Germline CDR1 SGDLS, CDR2 YYNGEE.

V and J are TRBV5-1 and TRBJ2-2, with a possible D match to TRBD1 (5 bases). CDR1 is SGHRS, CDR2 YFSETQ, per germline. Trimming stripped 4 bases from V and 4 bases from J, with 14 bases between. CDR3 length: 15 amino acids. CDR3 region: CASSPLGAGTGELFF. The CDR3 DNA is TGCGCCAGCAGCCCACTTGGGGCAGGCACCGGGGAGCTGTTTTTT.

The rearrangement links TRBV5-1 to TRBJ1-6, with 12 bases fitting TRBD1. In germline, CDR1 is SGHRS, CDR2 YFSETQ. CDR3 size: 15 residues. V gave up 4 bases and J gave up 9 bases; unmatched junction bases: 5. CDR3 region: CASSGGQGALSPLHF. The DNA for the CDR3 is TGCGCCAGCAGCGGGGGACAGGGGGCGCTTTCACCCCTCCACTTT.

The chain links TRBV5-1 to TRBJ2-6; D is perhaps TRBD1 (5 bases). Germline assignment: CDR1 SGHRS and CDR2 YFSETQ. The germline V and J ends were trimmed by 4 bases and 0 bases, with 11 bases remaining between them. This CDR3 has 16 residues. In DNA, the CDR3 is TGCGCCAGCAGCCGAATTACAGGCTCTGGGGCCAACGTCCTGACTTTC. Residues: CASSRITGSGANVLTF.

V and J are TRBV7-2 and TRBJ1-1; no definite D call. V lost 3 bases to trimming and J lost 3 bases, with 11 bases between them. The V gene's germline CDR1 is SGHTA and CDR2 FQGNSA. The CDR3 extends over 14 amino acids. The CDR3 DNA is TGTGCCAGCAGCTTGATCAGCGGGGACACTGAAGCTTTCTTT. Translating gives CASSLISGDTEAFF.

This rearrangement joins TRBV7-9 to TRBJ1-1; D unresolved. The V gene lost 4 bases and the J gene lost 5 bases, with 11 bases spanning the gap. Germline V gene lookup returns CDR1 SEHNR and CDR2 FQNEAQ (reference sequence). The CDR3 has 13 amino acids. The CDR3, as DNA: TGTGCCAGCAGCTCGAGCTTCGAAACTGAAGCTTTCTTT. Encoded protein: CASSSSFETEAFF.

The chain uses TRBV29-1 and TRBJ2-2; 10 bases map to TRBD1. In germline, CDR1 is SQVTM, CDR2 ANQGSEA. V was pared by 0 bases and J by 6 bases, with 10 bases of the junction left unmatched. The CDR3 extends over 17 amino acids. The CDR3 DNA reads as TGCAGCGTTGAAGATGGTAGGGGACAGGGGTTCCCCGGGGAGCTGTTTTTT. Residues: CSVEDGRGQGFPGELFF.

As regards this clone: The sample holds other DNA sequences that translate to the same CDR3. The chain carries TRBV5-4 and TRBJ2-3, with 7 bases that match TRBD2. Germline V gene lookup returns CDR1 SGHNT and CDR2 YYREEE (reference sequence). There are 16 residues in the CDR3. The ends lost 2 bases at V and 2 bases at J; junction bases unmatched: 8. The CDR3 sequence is CASSLGAGVSTDTQYF. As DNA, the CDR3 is TGTGCCAGCAGCTTAGGTGCGGGGGTTTCCACAGATACGCAGTATTTT.

The CDR3 nucleotides are TGTGCCTGGAGTGTGAGGCAGAAAGAGACCCAGTACTTC. This translates into CAWSVRQKETQYF. The chain joins TRBV30 to TRBJ2-5; D gene ambiguous. From germline, CDR1 is GTSNPN and CDR2 SVGIG (reference sequence). The V gene lost 0 bases and the J gene lost 3 bases, with 8 bases spanning the gap. The CDR3 covers 13 residues. Together with reference TRBV30 and TRBJ2-5, the CDR3 gives the full variable domain: SQTIHQWPATLVQPVGSPLSLECTVEGTSNPNLYWYRQAAGRGLQLLFYSVGIGQISSEVPQNLSASRPQDRQFILSSKKLLLSDSGFYLCAWSVRQKETQYFGPGTRLLVL.

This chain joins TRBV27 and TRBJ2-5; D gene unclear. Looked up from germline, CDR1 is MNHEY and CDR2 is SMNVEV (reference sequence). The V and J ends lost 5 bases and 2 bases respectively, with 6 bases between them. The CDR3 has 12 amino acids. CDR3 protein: CASSHSQETQYF. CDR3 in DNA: TGTGCCAGCAGTCACTCACAAGAGACCCAGTACTTC.

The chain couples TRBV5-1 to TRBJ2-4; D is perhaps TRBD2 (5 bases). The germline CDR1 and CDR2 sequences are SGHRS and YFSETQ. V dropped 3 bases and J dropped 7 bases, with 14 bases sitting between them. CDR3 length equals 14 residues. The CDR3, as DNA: TGCGCCAGCAGCTCCGACCTCCGGAGGAACATTCAGTACTTC. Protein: CASSSDLRRNIQYF. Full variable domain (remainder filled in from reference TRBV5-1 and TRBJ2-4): KAGVTQTPRYLIKTRGQQVTLSCSPISGHRSVSWYQQTPGQGLQFLFEYFSETQRNKGNFPGRFSGRQFSNSRSEMNVSTLELGDSALYLCASSSDLRRNIQYFGAGTRLSVL.

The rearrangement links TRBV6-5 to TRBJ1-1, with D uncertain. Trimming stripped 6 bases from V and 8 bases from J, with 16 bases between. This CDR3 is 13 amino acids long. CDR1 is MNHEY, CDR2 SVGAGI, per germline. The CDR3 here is CASRSTNLREAFF. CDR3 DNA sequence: TGTGCCAGCAGGTCGACAAACTTACGAGAAGCTTTCTTT.

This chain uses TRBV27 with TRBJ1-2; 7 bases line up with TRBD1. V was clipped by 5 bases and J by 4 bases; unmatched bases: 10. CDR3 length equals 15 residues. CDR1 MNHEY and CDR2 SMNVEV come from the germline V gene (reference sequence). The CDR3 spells CASSPMTGSAYGYTF. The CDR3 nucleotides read TGTGCCAGCAGTCCGATGACAGGGTCGGCCTATGGCTACACCTTC.

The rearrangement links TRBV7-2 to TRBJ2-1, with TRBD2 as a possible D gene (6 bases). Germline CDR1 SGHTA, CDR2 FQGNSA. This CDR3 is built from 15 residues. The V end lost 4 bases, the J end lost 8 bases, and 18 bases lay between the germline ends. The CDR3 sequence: CASSSPPGLLYEQFF. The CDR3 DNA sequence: TGTGCCAGCAGCTCACCACCGGGACTCCTCTATGAGCAGTTCTTC.

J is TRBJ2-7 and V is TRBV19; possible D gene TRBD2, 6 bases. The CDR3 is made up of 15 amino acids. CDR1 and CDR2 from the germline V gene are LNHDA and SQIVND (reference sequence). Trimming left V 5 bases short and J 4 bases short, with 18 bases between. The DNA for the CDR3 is TGTGCCAGTAGTCAACCGGGACTCGCCACATACGAGCAGTACTTC. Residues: CASSQPGLATYEQYF.